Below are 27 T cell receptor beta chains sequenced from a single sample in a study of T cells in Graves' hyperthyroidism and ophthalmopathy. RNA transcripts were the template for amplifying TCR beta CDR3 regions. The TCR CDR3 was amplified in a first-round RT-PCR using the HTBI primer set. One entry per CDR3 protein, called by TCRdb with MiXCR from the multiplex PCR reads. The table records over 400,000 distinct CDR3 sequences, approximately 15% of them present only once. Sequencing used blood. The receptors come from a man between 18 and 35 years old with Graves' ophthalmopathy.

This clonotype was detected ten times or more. CDR3 DNA sequence: TGTGCCTGCCGCGAAGAGCGGACTGAAGCTTTCTTT. This sequence encodes CACREERTEAFF. V usage is TRBV30 and J usage is TRBJ1-1; unclear D gene. Trimming took 6 bases from V and 5 from J, leaving 13 bases between them. CDR3 length: 12 residues. Germline assignment: CDR1 GTSNPN and CDR2 SVGIG (reference sequence).

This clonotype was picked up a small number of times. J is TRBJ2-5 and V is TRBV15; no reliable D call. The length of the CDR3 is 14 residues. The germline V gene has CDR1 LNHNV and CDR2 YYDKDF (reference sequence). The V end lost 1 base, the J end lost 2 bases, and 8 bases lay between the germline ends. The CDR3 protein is CATSRGLPQETQYF. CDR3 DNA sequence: TGTGCCACCAGCAGAGGTTTACCGCAAGAGACCCAGTACTTC. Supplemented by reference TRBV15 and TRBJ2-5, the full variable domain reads DAMVIQNPRYQVTQFGKPVTLSCSQTLNHNVMYWYQQKSSQAPKLLFHYYDKDFNNEADTPDNFQSRRPNTSFCFLDIRSPGLGDTAMYLCATSRGLPQETQYFGPGTRLLVL.

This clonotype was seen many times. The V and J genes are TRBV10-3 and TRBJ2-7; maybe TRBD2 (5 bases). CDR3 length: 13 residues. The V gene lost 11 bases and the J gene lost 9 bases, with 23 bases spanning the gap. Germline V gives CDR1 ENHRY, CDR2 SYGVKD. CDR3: CAVLPDSMAWQYF. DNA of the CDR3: TGTGCCGTTCTCCCGGACTCAATGGCGTGGCAGTACTTC.

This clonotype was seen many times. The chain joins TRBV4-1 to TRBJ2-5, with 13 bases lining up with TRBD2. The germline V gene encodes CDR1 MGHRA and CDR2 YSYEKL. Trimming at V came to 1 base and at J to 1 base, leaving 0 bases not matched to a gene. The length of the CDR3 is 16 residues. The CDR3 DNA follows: TGCGCCAGCAGCCAAGGGACTAGCGGGAGCCAAGAGACCCAGTACTTC. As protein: CASSQGTSGSQETQYF.

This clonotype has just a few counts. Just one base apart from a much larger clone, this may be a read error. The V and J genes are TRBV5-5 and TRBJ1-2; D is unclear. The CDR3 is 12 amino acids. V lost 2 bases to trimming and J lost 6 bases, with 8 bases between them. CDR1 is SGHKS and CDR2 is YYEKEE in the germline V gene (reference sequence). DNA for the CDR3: TGTGCCAGCAGCTTAGGAATTGATGGCTACACCTTC. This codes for CASSLGIDGYTF.

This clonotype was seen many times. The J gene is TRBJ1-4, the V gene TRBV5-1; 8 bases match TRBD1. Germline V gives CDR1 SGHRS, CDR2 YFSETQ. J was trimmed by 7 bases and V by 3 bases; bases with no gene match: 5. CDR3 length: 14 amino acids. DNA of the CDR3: TGCGCCAGCAGCTCGACAGGGGACGCTGAAAAACTGTTTTTT. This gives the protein CASSSTGDAEKLFF.

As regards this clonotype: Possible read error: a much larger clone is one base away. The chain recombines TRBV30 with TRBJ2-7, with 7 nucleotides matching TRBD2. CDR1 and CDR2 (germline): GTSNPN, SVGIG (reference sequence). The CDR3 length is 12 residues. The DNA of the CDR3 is TGTGCCTGGAGTCTGAGCGGGGACGAGCAGTGCTTC. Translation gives CAWSLSGDEQCF.

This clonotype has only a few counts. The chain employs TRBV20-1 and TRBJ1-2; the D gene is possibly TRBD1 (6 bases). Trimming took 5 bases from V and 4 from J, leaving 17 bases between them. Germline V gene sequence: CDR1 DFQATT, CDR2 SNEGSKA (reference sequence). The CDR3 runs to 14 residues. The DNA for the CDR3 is TGCAGTGCTGCGGGGGACATATGGGGCTATGGCTACACCTTC. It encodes CSAAGDIWGYGYTF.

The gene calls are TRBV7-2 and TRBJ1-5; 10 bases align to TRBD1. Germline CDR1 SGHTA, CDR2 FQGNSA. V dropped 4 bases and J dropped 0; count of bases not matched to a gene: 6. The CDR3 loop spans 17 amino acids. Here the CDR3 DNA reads TGTGCCAGCAGCTCGGGACAGGGGTACTATAGCAATCAGCCCCAGCATTTT. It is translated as CASSSGQGYYSNQPQHF.

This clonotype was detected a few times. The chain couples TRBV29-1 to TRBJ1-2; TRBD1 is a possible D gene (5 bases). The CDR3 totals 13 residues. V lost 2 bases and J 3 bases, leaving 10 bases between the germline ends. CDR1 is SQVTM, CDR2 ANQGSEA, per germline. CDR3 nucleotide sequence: TGCAGCGTTGAACAGGGAGAGGACTATGGCTACACCTTC. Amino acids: CSVEQGEDYGYTF.

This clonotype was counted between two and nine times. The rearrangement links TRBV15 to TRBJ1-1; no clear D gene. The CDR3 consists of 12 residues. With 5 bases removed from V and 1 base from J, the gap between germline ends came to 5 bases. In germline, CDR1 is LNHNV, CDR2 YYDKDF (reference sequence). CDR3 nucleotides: TGTGCCACCAGCGGGGAGAACACTGAAGCTTTCTTT. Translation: CATSGENTEAFF.

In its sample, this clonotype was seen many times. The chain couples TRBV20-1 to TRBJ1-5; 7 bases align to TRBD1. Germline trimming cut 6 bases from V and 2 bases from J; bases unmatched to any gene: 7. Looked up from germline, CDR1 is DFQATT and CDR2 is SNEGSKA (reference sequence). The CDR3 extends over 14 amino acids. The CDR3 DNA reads TGCAGTGCCCACCTCGGACAGGGCAATCAGCCCCAGCATTTT. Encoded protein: CSAHLGQGNQPQHF.

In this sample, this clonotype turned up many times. Here the CDR3 DNA reads TGTGCCAGCAGCGACGGGGGGGAGAACTACGAGCAGTACTTC. As protein: CASSDGGENYEQYF. This chain links TRBV11-1 with TRBJ2-7; 8 bases are a match to TRBD2. The germline V gene has CDR1 SGHAT and CDR2 FQDESV (reference sequence). The CDR3 is made up of 14 amino acids. J was trimmed by 3 bases and V by 5 bases; bases with no gene match: 6.

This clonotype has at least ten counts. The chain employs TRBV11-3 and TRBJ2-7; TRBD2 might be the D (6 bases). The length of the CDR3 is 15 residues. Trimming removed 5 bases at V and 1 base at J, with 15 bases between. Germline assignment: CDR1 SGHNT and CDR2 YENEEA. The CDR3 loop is CASSREKAGSYEQYF. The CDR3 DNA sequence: TGTGCCAGCAGCCGGGAAAAAGCGGGTTCCTACGAGCAGTACTTC.

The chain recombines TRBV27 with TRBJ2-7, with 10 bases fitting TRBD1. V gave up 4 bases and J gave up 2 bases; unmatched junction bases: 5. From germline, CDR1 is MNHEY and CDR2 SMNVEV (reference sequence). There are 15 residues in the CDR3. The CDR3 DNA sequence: TGTGCCAGCAGTTGGGTGACAGGGGGCACCTACGAGCAGTACTTC. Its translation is CASSWVTGGTYEQYF.

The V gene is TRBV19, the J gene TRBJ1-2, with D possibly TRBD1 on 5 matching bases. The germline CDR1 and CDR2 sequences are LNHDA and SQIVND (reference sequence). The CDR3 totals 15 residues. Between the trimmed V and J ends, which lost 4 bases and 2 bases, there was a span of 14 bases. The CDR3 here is CASSTTSAGNYGYTF. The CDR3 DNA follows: TGTGCCAGTAGTACCACTTCTGCAGGGAACTATGGCTACACCTTC.

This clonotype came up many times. The CDR3 bases are TGTGCCTCTAAAACCGGATACACTGAAGCTTTCTTT. Translated: CASKTGYTEAFF. This chain joins TRBV28 and TRBJ1-1; D gene uncertain. Germline CDR1 MDHEN, CDR2 SYDVKM. The CDR3 spans 12 residues. Deletions cut 11 bases from V and 3 bases from J, with 13 bases between.

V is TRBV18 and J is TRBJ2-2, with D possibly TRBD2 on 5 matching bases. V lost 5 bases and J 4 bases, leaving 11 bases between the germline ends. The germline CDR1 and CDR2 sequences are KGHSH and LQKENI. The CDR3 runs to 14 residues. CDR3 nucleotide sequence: TGTGCCAGCTCAATCTTGGACTCCACCGGGGAGCTGTTTTTT. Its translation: CASSILDSTGELFF.

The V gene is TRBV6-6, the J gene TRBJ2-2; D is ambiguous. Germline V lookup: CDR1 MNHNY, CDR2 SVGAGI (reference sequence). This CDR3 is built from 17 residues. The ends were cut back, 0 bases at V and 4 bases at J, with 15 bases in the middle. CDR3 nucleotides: TGTGCCAGCAGTTACTCCCTTTCCCCTGGAAGCACCGGGGAGCTGTTTTTT. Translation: CASSYSLSPGSTGELFF.

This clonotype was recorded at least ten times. Written as DNA, the CDR3 is TGCGCCAGCAGCTCGACTAGCGGGAGGGGTGATACGCAGTATTTT. Translating it yields CASSSTSGRGDTQYF. The chain uses TRBV5-1 and TRBJ2-3; 14 nucleotides agree with TRBD2. Germline lookup yields CDR1 SGHRS and CDR2 YFSETQ. This CDR3 comprises 15 residues. The V and J ends lost 3 bases and 6 bases, in that order; junction bases with no gene match: 3. The entire variable domain, with the rest obtained from reference TRBV5-1 and TRBJ2-3, is as follows: KAGVTQTPRYLIKTRGQQVTLSCSPISGHRSVSWYQQTPGQGLQFLFEYFSETQRNKGNFPGRFSGRQFSNSRSEMNVSTLELGDSALYLCASSSTSGRGDTQYFGPGTRLTVL.

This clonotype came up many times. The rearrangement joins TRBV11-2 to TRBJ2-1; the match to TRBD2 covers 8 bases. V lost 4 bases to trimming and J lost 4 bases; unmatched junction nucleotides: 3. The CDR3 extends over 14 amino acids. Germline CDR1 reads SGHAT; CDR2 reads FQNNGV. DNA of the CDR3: TGTGCCAGCAGCTCGGGCGGGGGGTACAATGAGCAGTTCTTC. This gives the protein CASSSGGGYNEQFF.

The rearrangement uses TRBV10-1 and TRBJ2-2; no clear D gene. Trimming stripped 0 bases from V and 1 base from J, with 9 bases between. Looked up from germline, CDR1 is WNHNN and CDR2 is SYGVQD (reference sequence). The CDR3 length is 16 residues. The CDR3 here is CASSESWRRNTGELFF. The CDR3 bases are TGCGCCAGCAGTGAGTCGTGGCGTCGGAACACCGGGGAGCTGTTTTTT.

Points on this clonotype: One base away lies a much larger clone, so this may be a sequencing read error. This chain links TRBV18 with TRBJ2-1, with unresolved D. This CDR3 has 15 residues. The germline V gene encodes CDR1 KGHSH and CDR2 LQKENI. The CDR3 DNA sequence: TGTGTCAGCTCACCATCCCCGACTCCTCGGAATGAGCAGTTCTTC. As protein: CVSSPSPTPRNEQFF.

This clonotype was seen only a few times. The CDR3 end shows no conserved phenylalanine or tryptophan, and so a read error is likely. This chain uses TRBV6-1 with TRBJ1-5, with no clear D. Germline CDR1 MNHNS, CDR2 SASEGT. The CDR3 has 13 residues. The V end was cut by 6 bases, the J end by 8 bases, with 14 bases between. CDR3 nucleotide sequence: TGTGCCAGCAGCCCCTCCTCAGCTGAGCCCCAGCATCTT. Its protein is CASSPSSAEPQHL.

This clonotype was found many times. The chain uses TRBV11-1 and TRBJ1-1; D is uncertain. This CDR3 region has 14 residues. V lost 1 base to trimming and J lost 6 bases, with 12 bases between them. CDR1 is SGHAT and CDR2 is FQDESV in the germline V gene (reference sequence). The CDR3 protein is CASSLVTQPAEAFF. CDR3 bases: TGTGCCAGCAGCTTAGTAACCCAGCCGGCTGAAGCTTTCTTT.

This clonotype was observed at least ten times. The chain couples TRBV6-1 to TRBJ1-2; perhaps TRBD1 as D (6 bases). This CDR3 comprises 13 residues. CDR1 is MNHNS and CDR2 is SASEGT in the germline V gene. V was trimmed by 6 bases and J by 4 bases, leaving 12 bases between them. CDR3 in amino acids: CASSSGTSYGYTF. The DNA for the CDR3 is TGTGCCAGCAGCTCCGGGACAAGCTATGGCTACACCTTC.

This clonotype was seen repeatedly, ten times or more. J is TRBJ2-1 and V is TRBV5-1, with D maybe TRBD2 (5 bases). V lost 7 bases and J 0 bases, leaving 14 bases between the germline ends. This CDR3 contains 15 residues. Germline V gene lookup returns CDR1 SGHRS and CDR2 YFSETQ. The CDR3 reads CASADLLGSYNEQFF. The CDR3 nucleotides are TGCGCCAGCGCGGACTTGCTAGGCTCCTACAATGAGCAGTTCTTC.